These 7 T cell receptor beta chains came from one sample sequenced in a study of Ad26.COV2.S vaccination and SARS-CoV-2 variants. Assay used: immunoSEQ multiplex PCR; TCRdb lists only in-frame clones, some missing. The table shows about 410,000 clones, with about nine tenths occurring only once. Treatment here: some 20 received Ad26.COV2.S at low or high dose, single or two shots; 5 received placebo; per-sample allocation not given. Collection of samples fell on day 63 after the first vaccine or placebo injection. The source material was peripheral blood, sampled in a trial of Ad26.COV2.S vaccine versus placebo. Receptors originate from a person between 18 and 59 years old who received the Ad26.COV2.S COVID-19 vaccine or a placebo.

The chain links TRBV7-8 to TRBJ2-1; 14 nucleotides line up with TRBD2. Germline V gene lookup returns CDR1 SGHVS and CDR2 FQNEAQ. J gave up 3 bases and V 4 bases, and 8 bases lay outside the gene matches. This CDR3 spans 18 amino acids. The CDR3 nucleotides are TGTGCCAGCAGCTATGGGACTAGCGGGGGCCATCTCTACAATGAGCAGTTCTTC. Its translation: CASSYGTSGGHLYNEQFF.

The chain employs TRBV19 and TRBJ2-7, with 8 nucleotides matching TRBD1. Germline V gene sequence: CDR1 LNHDA, CDR2 SQIVND (reference sequence). CDR3 length: 16 residues. V dropped 0 bases and J dropped 3; count of bases not matched to a gene: 7. The CDR3 protein is CASSIDGTGMLYEQYF. DNA for the CDR3: TGTGCCAGTAGTATAGACGGGACAGGTATGCTCTACGAGCAGTACTTC.

V gene TRBV7-6 combines with J gene TRBJ2-6; D is unclear. The CDR3 length is 15 residues. Trimming removed 5 bases at V and 2 bases at J, with 10 bases between. Germline V gene sequence: CDR1 SGHVS, CDR2 FNYEAQ. The DNA of the CDR3 is TGTGCCAGCAGCCCCGGAAGGGCTGGGGCCAACGTCCTGACTTTC. Translating it yields CASSPGRAGANVLTF.

The chain carries TRBV7-2 and TRBJ2-2; 7 bases agree with TRBD1. The junction had 4 bases not matched to a gene; V was cut back by 5 bases and J by 4 bases. Germline V gene data show CDR1 as SGHTA and CDR2 as FQGNSA. The CDR3 spans 14 residues. The CDR3 DNA reads TGTGCCAGCAGCACGGGACAGAGCACCGGGGAGCTGTTTTTT. Translating it yields CASSTGQSTGELFF.

V and J are TRBV29-1 and TRBJ2-5, with 8 bases identical to TRBD2. Looked up from germline, CDR1 is SQVTM and CDR2 is ANQGSEA. V shed 3 bases, J shed 8 bases, and the junction held 8 bases outside the gene matches. This CDR3 has 13 residues. CDR3 nucleotides: TGCAGCGTTGATTCAGCGGGGGCCCGTACCCAGTACTTC. Amino acid sequence: CSVDSAGARTQYF.

In DNA form, the CDR3 reads TGCGCCAGCAGCCATGCCTACGTAGAAGTTTCCTACAATGAGCAGTTCTTC. Translating gives CASSHAYVEVSYNEQFF. This chain connects TRBV4-1 to TRBJ2-1; D call uncertain. The CDR3 extends over 17 amino acids. V was pared by 3 bases and J by 1 base, with 16 bases between. Looked up from germline, CDR1 is MGHRA and CDR2 is YSYEKL.

The V call is TRBV7-9, the J call TRBJ2-7; D remains unclear. V was trimmed by 1 base and J by 2 bases, leaving 12 bases between them. Germline CDR1 reads SEHNR; CDR2 reads FQNEAQ (reference sequence). This CDR3 comprises 15 residues. The CDR3 loop is CASSLVGQLTYEQYF. DNA for the CDR3: TGTGCCAGCAGCTTAGTCGGGCAGTTAACCTACGAGCAGTACTTC.